The clone carrying this TCR beta chain appeared a few times. The CDR3 has 13 amino acids. CDR1 is SNHLY, CDR2 FYNNEI, per germline. V was shortened by 5 bases and J by 6 bases, with 11 bases between the two germline ends. The repertoire was sequenced with immunoSEQ multiplex PCR; TCRdb's copy has only in-frame clones and lacks some. The table shows more than 45,000 clones, with about 80% occurring only once. The number of samples from each patient was between 1 and 8, taken pretreatment and on-treatment. This sample was included in a study of PD-L1 blockade in urothelial cancer. Study-level background: Median T cell yield from blood was roughly 140,000.

V and J are TRBV2 and TRBJ2-1; D possibly corresponds to TRBD2 (6 bases). This TCR was sampled from a man between 65 and 85 years old with urothelial cancer. Sequenced material: PBMCs, taken around atezolizumab (anti-PD-L1) treatment. CDR3 coding DNA: TGTGCCAGCAGTCGGGACTGGAGCAATGAGCAGTTCTTC. It is translated as CASSRDWSNEQFF.